Listed below are T cell receptor beta chains from one sample, sequenced in a study of blood T cell repertoires in COVID-19. TCRdb's table, derived via immunoSEQ multiplex PCR, lists solely in-frame clones and lacks some. Here the sample spans 300,000 to 400,000 clones, about 89% being singletons. Input material: peripheral blood. The receptors here all came from a woman under 40 with COVID-19, enrolled during active disease. Both conserved end residues are part of each CDR3. The order of the fields is J gene, D gene, CDR3 length, V gene, clone size, CDR3 DNA, CDR3 protein. A D gene is named only where the DNA matches it firmly. Size is stated for part of the rows, as once, few or many counts, or as a class when the clone is expanded.

TRBJ1-2,NA,13,TRBV18,NA,TGTGCCAGCTCACCAGGGGGGGGCTATGGCTACACCTTC,CASSPGGGYGYTF
TRBJ1-2,NA,12,TRBV9,NA,TGTGCCAGCAGCCCCTTGGAGAGTGGCTACACCTTC,CASSPLESGYTF
TRBJ2-7,NA,15,TRBV9,NA,TGTGCCAGCAGCGTAGGGAGCAGGAGCGGCTACGAGCAGTACTTC,CASSVGSRSGYEQYF
TRBJ1-1,NA,16,TRBV11-2,NA,TGTGCCAGCAGCCGGATCGGAGGGTTTGGCGACACTGAAGCTTTCTTT,CASSRIGGFGDTEAFF
TRBJ2-1,TRBD2,16,TRBV4-1,NA,TGCGCCAGCAGCCAATGGGGGACTAGCGGGAGTTCTGAGCAGTTCTTC,CASSQWGTSGSSEQFF
TRBJ2-2,NA,14,TRBV7-9,NA,TGTGCCAGCAGCTTATCAGGAGGGACCGGGGAGCTGTTTTTT,CASSLSGGTGELFF
TRBJ2-2,NA,14,TRBV2,NA,TGTGCCAGCAGTGATGTCAGAACCGCCGGGGAGCTGTTTTTT,CASSDVRTAGELFF
TRBJ1-2,TRBD1,15,TRBV6-5,NA,TGTGCCAGCAGTTACCCGGGACAGGGCCCCTATGGCTACACCTTC,CASSYPGQGPYGYTF
TRBJ1-4,NA,13,TRBV5-1,once,TGCGCCAGCTCCAGATCCGCTAATGAAAAACTGTTTTTT,CASSRSANEKLFF
TRBJ1-6,NA,14,TRBV24-1,NA,TGTGCCACCAGTGGTGACAGAGCTAATTCACCCCTCCACTTT,CATSGDRANSPLHF
TRBJ1-5,NA,15,TRBV5-1,NA,TGCGCCAGCAGCCTTCTCCCGGGGGGCAATCAGCCCCAGCATTTT,CASSLLPGGNQPQHF